This TCR beta chain was identified in a study of blood T cells in healthy people across ages (dated by TCRdb to about 2015). The study in broad terms: Template switching captured roughly one uniquely barcoded TCR beta cDNA molecule per two T cells in model experiments. The study measured age-related changes in TCR beta repertoire diversity using deep sequencing normalized with unique cDNA molecular identifiers. The donors were divided into four age groups: young (average about 16 years), middle-aged (roughly 42), aged (around 67) and long-lived (82). Donors of different ages were randomly distributed across sequencing lanes to avoid experimental bias. Two additional independent replicas of 1 million unique cDNA reads from the same blood draw were analyzed for two donors (one aged 18 to 30 and one aged 80 or older). Findings and caveats that apply to the study as a whole: Donor CMV infection status was unknown, potentially confounding age-related changes in expanded clonotypes. As age increased, observed TCR beta diversity per million T cells dropped in a roughly linear way, and a significant reduction was already evident by age 40. Since profiling was done on bulk unsorted PBMCs, naive and antigen-experienced compartments could not be conclusively compared. Estimates of total diversity based on one million sequenced T cells were regarded as lower bounds and as underestimates. The long-lived group showed more naive CD4+ T cells, fewer expanded clones and increased TCR diversity than the aged group, suggesting age selection. There was a strong correlation between observed TCR beta diversity and the percentage of naive T cells measured by flow cytometry.

The CDR3 starts with the cysteine, ends with the phenylalanine, and has 13 residues. Only CDR3 DNA remains: 39 bases, in frame from the first base. In the germline V gene, CDR1 corresponds to SGHDT and CDR2 to YYEEEE. V is shortened by 0 bases, J by 10 bases, and the region joining them spans 14 bases. Systemically healthy Caucasian individuals from Russia, around 39 in total and aged roughly 6 to 95 years, were included as donors. Each donor gave 8.5 to 10 milliliters of peripheral blood, collected into EDTA-treated Vacutainer tubes. Ficoll-Paque density-gradient centrifugation was used to isolate PBMCs, with at least 7 million obtained per sample. Trizol reagent was used to extract total RNA from PBMCs, with at least 5.5 micrograms per sample. For every donor, flow cytometry on a PBMC aliquot measured the percentage of naive CD45RAhigh/CD27high T cells. To prepare the library, 5' RACE was applied. Sequencing relied on an Illumina HiSeq 2500. A second roughly 6 to 11 cycle PCR used a sample-barcoded 5' primer and a J-beta primer mix. A unique molecular identifier was introduced onto each TCR beta cDNA molecule by a template-switch 5' adaptor carrying 12 random nucleotides. Each sample yielded at least 2.5 million CDR3-containing paired-end reads. First-strand cDNA synthesis was performed from all RNA using the Mint cDNA synthesis kit, with priming by a TRBC-specific oligonucleotide. After uracil-DNA glycosylase treatment, a first 18-cycle PCR used universal primers M1SS and BC2_uni_R on all cDNA. The paper's processing steps were these. Normalization of each sample was performed by random selection of 1 million high-quality reads, each carrying a distinct molecular identifier. Reads with shared molecular identifiers were discarded instead of being binned into consensus sequences. CDR3 identification, clonotype clustering and error correction used MiTCR with a Q25 quality threshold and the strictest error-elimination algorithm. A nonparametric unseen species model with Euler transformation was used to estimate lower-bound total TCR beta diversity. Using fastp at Q25 and MiXCR, TCRdb reprocessed the public reads and kept productive beta chains. Entries that share a CDR3 protein sequence are merged under the most common genes and DNA. The authors' filters were not applied to this entry. This sample gives hundreds of thousands of distinct CDR3 sequences in total; about 56% of them show up just once. 25% to 30% of the sample goes to the ten largest clones.

This clonotype was seen only a few times. Its antigen target is currently unknown. No base-level quality is on record; no much larger clone is a single base apart. Here the chain combines TRBV5-6 and TRBJ2-7, with TRBD2 as a weak D call on 5 bases. The sample comprised blood. This receptor was obtained from a man aged 40-55 years in good health. At the DNA level, the sequence is TGTGCCAGCAGCTTGGTTGCGGGTAGAACCCAGTACTTC. It specifies CASSLVAGRTQYF.